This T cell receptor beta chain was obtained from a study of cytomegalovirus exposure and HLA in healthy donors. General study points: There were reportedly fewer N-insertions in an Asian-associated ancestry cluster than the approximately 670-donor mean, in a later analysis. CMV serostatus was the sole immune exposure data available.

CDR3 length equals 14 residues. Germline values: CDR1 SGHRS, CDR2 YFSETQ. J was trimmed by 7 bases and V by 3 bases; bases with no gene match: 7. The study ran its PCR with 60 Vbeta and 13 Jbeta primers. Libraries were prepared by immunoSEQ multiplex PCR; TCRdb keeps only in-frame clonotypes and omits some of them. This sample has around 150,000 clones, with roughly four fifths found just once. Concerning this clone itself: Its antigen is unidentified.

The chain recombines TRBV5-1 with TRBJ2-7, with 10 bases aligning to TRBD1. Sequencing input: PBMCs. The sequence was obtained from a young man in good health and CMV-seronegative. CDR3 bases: TGCGCCAGCAGCTCCCGGACAGGGGGGGAAGAGCAGTACTTC. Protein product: CASSSRTGGEEQYF.